This T cell receptor beta chain was recorded in a study of monozygotic twins with inflammatory bowel disease. Findings of the study overall: Subtypes among T cells remained indistinguishable.

To note about this clonotype: The antigen is undetermined.

The germline gives CDR1 SGHTA, CDR2 FQGNSA. CDR3 length equals 17 residues. TCRdb reworked the 5' RACE reads into one entry per CDR3 protein, no DNA. Its listing shows around 210,000 distinct CDR3 sequences. The sample consisted of blood. J is TRBJ2-2 and V is TRBV7-2; lacking DNA, the TRBD2 call made by TCRdb goes unchecked. The receptor's source is a human donor with ulcerative colitis or Crohn's disease, or a healthy co-twin of an affected twin (not recorded which). The CDR3 here is CASSLVRGQANTGELFF.